This record looks at one T cell receptor (beta chain) sequence and its context. The sample originates from a study of cytomegalovirus exposure and HLA in healthy donors. With 60 Vbeta and 13 Jbeta primers, the PCR was carried out. Sequenced by immunoSEQ multiplex PCR; TCRdb stores in-frame clones only, minus some. This table has some 66,000 clones, about 82% appearing once. Germline-derived CDR1 and CDR2 are WSHSY and SAAADI. V lost 3 bases and J 6 bases, leaving 6 bases between the germline ends. The CDR3 loop spans 12 amino acids. Sequenced sample: PBMCs. The V call is TRBV10-2, the J call TRBJ1-5; D not resolved. The sequence was collected from a woman younger than 45 in good health and CMV-seronegative. The CDR3 nucleotides read TGCGCCAGCAGTGACCCGCGTCAGCCCCAGCATTTT. Its protein product is CASSDPRQPQHF.